This T cell receptor (beta chain) is from a study of PD-L1 blockade in urothelial cancer. On the study more broadly: Prior chemotherapy regimens per patient numbered 0 to 3. Median blood clonality was about 0.081, with about 81,000 unique TCRs.

CDR3 length: 20 residues. Looked up from germline, CDR1 is WSHSY and CDR2 is SAAADI. The V gene lost 6 bases and the J gene lost 2 bases, with 28 bases spanning the gap. Sequencing was performed with immunoSEQ multiplex PCR; in TCRdb, only in-frame clones are kept and a portion is missing. The sample has about 47,000 clones, roughly 80% seen once. Indicated time point: pretreatment peripheral blood. Locally advanced or metastatic urothelial carcinoma affected all patients. The chain uses TRBV10-2 and TRBJ2-2; tentative D call: TRBD2 (5 bases). The starting material was PBMCs, obtained around atezolizumab (anti-PD-L1) treatment. This sequence originates from a man aged 50 to 59 with urothelial cancer. For the CDR3, the DNA is TGCGCCAGCAGCCGAGTAACGGGAACTTTAAACGGTTTCAACACCGGGGAGCTGTTTTTT. This sequence encodes CASSRVTGTLNGFNTGELFF.